Below, one T cell receptor beta chain is given with its context. Its cognate antigen is unknown. The data belong to a study of cytomegalovirus exposure and HLA in healthy donors. Whole-study context: The roughly 700 first-cohort repertoires shared a platform with the approximately 120 validation repertoires, as reported in a later analysis. Study conclusions and caveats: Under in vitro conditions, a few CMV-associated chains were confirmed as specific for CMV antigens.

Generated by immunoSEQ multiplex PCR, the TCRdb table keeps only in-frame clones and is missing some. Here the sample spans about 130,000 clones, 70% to 90% being singletons. The donors were part of the approximately 120-subject validation cohort, which stood apart from the roughly 670-subject first cohort. Germline CDR1 is KGHSH and CDR2 is LQKENI. V was trimmed by 0 bases and J by 4 bases, leaving 12 bases between them. This CDR3 region has 16 residues. The clonotype originates from a woman younger than 45 in good health and CMV-seropositive. The sequenced sample was PBMCs. The chain links TRBV18 to TRBJ2-2; D might be TRBD2 (5 bases). The CDR3 coding sequence is TGTGCCAGCTCACCACCGGCAGAACGGGGCACCGGGGAGCTGTTTTTT. Its translation: CASSPPAERGTGELFF.